This passage covers 15 T cell receptor beta chains from one sample sequenced in a study of T cell responses to AZD1222 COVID-19 vaccine. TCRdb keeps only in-frame clones here, not all; method: immunoSEQ multiplex PCR. This sample carries approximately 150,000 clones, around 90% of them seen once, and the ten largest clones take 1.5% to 2%. The sequences come from peripheral blood, collected 28 days after the second AZD1222 dose. These receptors were obtained from an adult who received the AZD1222 COVID-19 vaccine.

This chain joins TRBV6-5 and TRBJ2-7; 7 positions agree with TRBD2. Germline V CDR1 and CDR2: MNHEY, SVGAGI. V trimming: 4 bases; J trimming: 1 base; junction bases outside the gene matches: 10. The CDR3 covers 16 residues. CDR3 sequence: CASSWRNGRTSYEQYF. The CDR3 DNA sequence: TGTGCCAGCAGTTGGCGGAACGGGAGGACTTCCTACGAGCAGTACTTC.

The chain recombines TRBV6-5 with TRBJ1-5; D unresolved. CDR3 length equals 14 residues. Trimming pared 2 bases from V and 0 bases from J, leaving 5 bases between. The germline gives CDR1 MNHEY, CDR2 SVGAGI. CDR3: CASSYDASNQPQHF. The DNA for the CDR3 is TGTGCCAGCAGTTACGACGCTAGCAATCAGCCCCAGCATTTT.

This sequence joins TRBV7-9 and TRBJ2-3; 10 bases line up with TRBD2. V lost 2 bases to trimming and J lost 1 base; unmatched junction nucleotides: 6. This CDR3 contains 17 residues. Germline V gene sequence: CDR1 SEHNR, CDR2 FQNEAQ (reference sequence). CDR3 protein: CASSLRASGSGTDTQYF. The DNA for the CDR3 is TGTGCCAGCAGCTTAAGAGCTAGCGGGAGTGGCACAGATACGCAGTATTTT.

V usage is TRBV29-1 and J usage is TRBJ2-1; 10 bases map to TRBD2. The trim removed 3 bases at V and 4 bases at J, leaving 3 bases unmatched. The CDR3 runs 14 residues. Per the germline V gene, CDR1 is SQVTM and CDR2 is ANQGSEA. CDR3 DNA: TGCAGCGTTGATACTAGCGGGATGTACAATGAGCAGTTCTTC. Its translation is CSVDTSGMYNEQFF.

This clone was seen a single time. V is TRBV7-9 and J is TRBJ1-1, with D possibly matching TRBD1 (5 bases). Trimming removed 2 bases at V and 8 bases at J, with 9 bases between. Germline V gene lookup returns CDR1 SEHNR and CDR2 FQNEAQ (reference sequence). This CDR3 region has 12 residues. The CDR3 loop is CASSLSQGEAFF. CDR3 coding DNA: TGTGCCAGCAGCTTATCCCAGGGCGAAGCTTTCTTT.

This chain links TRBV7-2 with TRBJ2-5; tentative D call: TRBD2 (6 bases). The CDR3 contains 14 residues. Germline V gene data show CDR1 as SGHTA and CDR2 as FQGNSA. Trimming removed 3 bases at V and 1 base at J, with 9 bases between. CDR3 bases: TGTGCCAGCAGCTTGCGGCGGGGCCAAGAGACCCAGTACTTC. The encoded protein is CASSLRRGQETQYF.

V and J are TRBV5-1 and TRBJ2-1; D may correspond to TRBD1 or TRBD2 (5 bases each). V dropped 4 bases and J dropped 5 bases, with 10 bases sitting between them. The CDR3 is 13 amino acids. Germline loops: CDR1 SGHRS, CDR2 YFSETQ. DNA for the CDR3: TGCGCCAGCAGCGGGACGGTTAACAATGAGCAGTTCTTC. Amino acids: CASSGTVNNEQFF.

The chain combines TRBV5-1 with TRBJ2-5; D gene ambiguous. Germline V gives CDR1 SGHRS, CDR2 YFSETQ. The CDR3 runs to 13 residues. Trimming left V 4 bases short and J 5 bases short, with 12 bases between. The CDR3 nucleotides read TGCGCCAGCAGCCAGATGGGTCAGGAGACCCAGTACTTC. Its translation is CASSQMGQETQYF.

This chain connects TRBV2 to TRBJ2-6; 7 bases match TRBD1. V gave up 6 bases and J gave up 2 bases; unmatched junction bases: 4. Germline CDR1 SNHLY, CDR2 FYNNEI. CDR3 length equals 15 residues. CDR3 sequence: CASSPRGTGANVLTF. CDR3 sequence (DNA): TGTGCCAGCAGCCCCAGGGGGACTGGGGCCAACGTCCTGACTTTC.

The chain has TRBV3-1 (or the pseudogene TRBV3-2) and TRBJ2-2, with 8 bases matching TRBD1. This CDR3 region has 14 residues. In germline, CDR1 is LGHDT, CDR2 YNNKEL (reference sequence). The J segment lost 7 bases and the V segment lost 5 bases, leaving 6 bases of the junction unmatched. In DNA, the CDR3 is TGTGCCAGCAGCGCTCGACAGGGGATCGGGGAGCTGTTTTTT. As protein: CASSARQGIGELFF.

This clone was seen just once. The chain employs TRBV30 and TRBJ1-5, with D perhaps matching TRBD1 (6 bases). Germline V lookup: CDR1 GTSNPN, CDR2 SVGIG (reference sequence). The CDR3 runs to 15 residues. Trimming pared 4 bases from V and 0 bases from J, leaving 13 bases between. Here the CDR3 reads CAWKPGGASNQPQHF. Here the CDR3 DNA reads TGTGCCTGGAAACCTGGGGGGGCTAGCAATCAGCCCCAGCATTTT.

The V and J genes are TRBV18 and TRBJ2-5, with TRBD1 as a possible D gene (5 bases). The CDR3 is 14 residues long. Germline V gene data show CDR1 as KGHSH and CDR2 as LQKENI. Deletions cut 5 bases from V and 1 base from J, with 11 bases between. The CDR3 reads CASSVRQFQETQYF. DNA of the CDR3: TGTGCCAGCTCAGTTCGACAGTTCCAAGAGACCCAGTACTTC. Variable domain in full (rest from reference TRBV18 and TRBJ2-5): NAGVMQNPRHLVRRRGQEARLRCSPMKGHSHVYWYRQLPEEGLKFMVYLQKENIIDESGMPKERFSAEFPKEGPSILRIQQVVRGDSAAYFCASSVRQFQETQYFGPGTRLLVL.

The chain has TRBV7-6 and TRBJ1-3; D gene ambiguous. Germline values: CDR1 SGHVS, CDR2 FNYEAQ. This CDR3 has 14 residues. Between the trimmed V and J ends, which lost 7 bases and 0 bases, there was a span of 10 bases. The CDR3 DNA is TGTGCCAGCAAAGGCAGCTCCTCTGGAAACACCATATATTTT. It translates to CASKGSSSGNTIYF.

The chain uses TRBV18 and TRBJ1-2; TRBD1 aligns across 7 bases. Germline CDR1 and CDR2: KGHSH and LQKENI. V was pared by 4 bases and J by 6 bases, with 5 bases of the junction left unmatched. This CDR3 spans 13 amino acids. CDR3 region: CASSQGQFNGYTF. In nucleotides, the CDR3 is TGTGCCAGCTCACAGGGACAGTTCAATGGCTACACCTTC. The full variable domain, with the rest looked up from reference TRBV18 and TRBJ1-2, is NAGVMQNPRHLVRRRGQEARLRCSPMKGHSHVYWYRQLPEEGLKFMVYLQKENIIDESGMPKERFSAEFPKEGPSILRIQQVVRGDSAAYFCASSQGQFNGYTFGSGTRLTVV.

The chain links TRBV4-1 to TRBJ1-2; no reliable D call. This CDR3 has 16 amino acids. The V and J ends lost 2 bases and 0 bases respectively, with 13 bases between them. Germline V gene sequence: CDR1 MGHRA, CDR2 YSYEKL. CDR3 region: CASSQPTDSSNYGYTF. The DNA for the CDR3 is TGCGCCAGCAGCCAACCGACGGATTCTTCTAACTATGGCTACACCTTC.